A selection of T cell receptor beta chains follows, all from one sample in a study of cytomegalovirus exposure and HLA in healthy donors. Data came from immunoSEQ multiplex PCR; TCRdb stores just in-frame clones and leaves some out. Of over 110,000 clones in the sample, around 86% were seen once. The sequenced sample was PBMCs. These receptors originate from a man aged 18 to 29 in good health and CMV-seropositive. Both conserved end residues are part of each CDR3. Each record gives: clone size, V gene, D gene, J gene, CDR3 protein, CDR3 DNA. A D gene is named only where the DNA matches it firmly. Rows may omit the clone size; those that give it use once, few, many or a size class.

clone size: NA; V gene: TRBV2; D gene: NA; J gene: TRBJ2-7; CDR3 protein: CASLGLRRYEQYF; CDR3 DNA: TGTGCCAGCTTGGGACTTCGAAGGTACGAGCAGTACTTC
clone size: NA; V gene: TRBV18; D gene: TRBD2; J gene: TRBJ2-3; CDR3 protein: CASSALQGLAGFTDTQYF; CDR3 DNA: TGTGCCAGCTCAGCCCTCCAGGGACTAGCGGGTTTCACAGATACGCAGTATTTT
clone size: NA; V gene: TRBV6-5; D gene: NA; J gene: TRBJ2-1; CDR3 protein: CASSARTEQFF; CDR3 DNA: TGTGCCAGCAGCGCCAGGACAGAGCAGTTCTTC
clone size: few; V gene: TRBV30; D gene: NA; J gene: TRBJ2-5; CDR3 protein: CAWSGSAQGQETQYF; CDR3 DNA: TGTGCCTGGAGTGGCTCCGCGCAGGGACAAGAGACCCAGTACTTC
clone size: once; V gene: TRBV25-1; D gene: TRBD2; J gene: TRBJ2-1; CDR3 protein: CASSELAGEDEQFF; CDR3 DNA: TGTGCCAGCAGTGAACTAGCGGGAGAGGATGAGCAGTTCTTC
clone size: NA; V gene: TRBV7-6; D gene: TRBD2; J gene: TRBJ2-1; CDR3 protein: CASSLAGSGTRHEQFF; CDR3 DNA: TGTGCCAGCAGCTTAGCGGGTAGCGGGACTAGGCATGAGCAGTTCTTC
clone size: NA; V gene: TRBV27; D gene: TRBD1; J gene: TRBJ2-2; CDR3 protein: CASKGTGRTGELFF; CDR3 DNA: TGTGCCAGCAAAGGGACAGGGCGCACCGGGGAGCTGTTTTTT
clone size: NA; V gene: TRBV4-1; D gene: TRBD2; J gene: TRBJ2-7; CDR3 protein: CASSQAPVAGAGDEQYF; CDR3 DNA: TGCGCCAGCAGCCAAGCCCCTGTAGCGGGAGCTGGTGACGAGCAGTACTTC
clone size: NA; V gene: TRBV2; D gene: NA; J gene: TRBJ1-1; CDR3 protein: CASFFSQANTEAFF; CDR3 DNA: TGTGCCAGCTTTTTTAGTCAGGCGAACACTGAAGCTTTCTTT
clone size: once; V gene: TRBV5-6; D gene: TRBD1; J gene: TRBJ1-1; CDR3 protein: CASSSPTGRSSPAFF; CDR3 DNA: TGTGCCAGCAGCTCCCCGACAGGGAGGTCAAGCCCAGCTTTCTTT
clone size: NA; V gene: TRBV2; D gene: TRBD1; J gene: TRBJ1-1; CDR3 protein: CASSTGGGTEAFF; CDR3 DNA: TGTGCCAGCTCGACAGGGGGCGGCACTGAAGCTTTCTTT
clone size: NA; V gene: TRBV28; D gene: TRBD1; J gene: TRBJ2-7; CDR3 protein: CASSLDRGGVDEQYF; CDR3 DNA: TGTGCCAGCAGTTTGGACAGGGGGGGAGTGGACGAGCAGTACTTC
clone size: NA; V gene: TRBV15; D gene: NA; J gene: TRBJ2-7; CDR3 protein: CATSRGLVAHEQYF; CDR3 DNA: TGTGCCACCAGCAGAGGACTAGTGGCGCACGAGCAGTACTTC
clone size: NA; V gene: TRBV7-2; D gene: TRBD1; J gene: TRBJ1-2; CDR3 protein: CASSQRTGYGYTF; CDR3 DNA: TGTGCCAGCAGCCAGAGGACAGGGTATGGCTACACCTTC
clone size: NA; V gene: TRBV2; D gene: TRBD2; J gene: TRBJ2-7; CDR3 protein: CASSPGTSGSYEQYF; CDR3 DNA: TGTGCCAGCAGCCCTGGGACTAGCGGGAGCTACGAGCAGTACTTC
clone size: NA; V gene: TRBV7-9; D gene: NA; J gene: TRBJ1-5; CDR3 protein: CASSLSPRWEGQNQPQHF; CDR3 DNA: TGTGCCAGCAGCTTATCGCCCCGTTGGGAGGGACAAAATCAGCCCCAGCATTTT
clone size: few; V gene: TRBV30; D gene: TRBD1; J gene: TRBJ1-2; CDR3 protein: CAWSGREGQKNTGDGYTF; CDR3 DNA: TGTGCCTGGAGTGGTCGGGAGGGACAGAAAAACACCGGTGATGGCTACACCTTC
clone size: NA; V gene: TRBV7-7; D gene: NA; J gene: TRBJ2-3; CDR3 protein: CASSLEPGTDTQYF; CDR3 DNA: TGTGCCAGCAGCCTCGAGCCGGGCACAGATACGCAGTATTTT
clone size: NA; V gene: TRBV27; D gene: NA; J gene: TRBJ2-7; CDR3 protein: CASSLESSYEQYF; CDR3 DNA: TGTGCCAGCAGTTTAGAGAGCTCCTACGAGCAGTACTTC
clone size: NA; V gene: TRBV4-2; D gene: NA; J gene: TRBJ2-5; CDR3 protein: CASSPSGQETQYF; CDR3 DNA: TGTGCCAGCAGCCCATCGGGGCAAGAGACCCAGTACTTC
clone size: NA; V gene: TRBV29-1; D gene: TRBD1; J gene: TRBJ2-1; CDR3 protein: CSVEERGQGYNEQFF; CDR3 DNA: TGCAGCGTTGAGGAGAGGGGGCAAGGCTACAATGAGCAGTTCTTC
clone size: NA; V gene: TRBV27; D gene: NA; J gene: TRBJ2-5; CDR3 protein: CATARTWRQETQYF; CDR3 DNA: TGTGCCACCGCCCGGACATGGCGCCAAGAGACCCAGTACTTC